The 19 T cell receptor beta chains below were found in one sample sequenced in a study of T cells after yellow fever vaccination. TCRdb processed the 5' RACE reads anew with MiXCR; each CDR3 protein has one entry. The repertoire holds about 200,000 distinct CDR3 sequences, with less than 3.5% as singletons. This material consisted of CD4+ T cells sorted from PBMCs, taken 10 days after the yellow fever booster vaccination. The receptors here all came from a man in his late teens or twenties who received the YFV17D yellow fever vaccine.

The genes are TRBV19 and TRBJ2-5; TRBD2 might be the D (6 bases). Germline V gene data show CDR1 as LNHDA and CDR2 as SQIVND (reference sequence). CDR3 length equals 12 residues. V dropped 11 bases and J dropped 5 bases, with 15 bases sitting between them. CDR3 sequence reads: CASGTLAETQYF. The CDR3 nucleotides read TGTGCCTCCGGGACTTTGGCGGAGACCCAGTACTTC. The entire variable domain, with the rest obtained from reference TRBV19 and TRBJ2-5, is as follows: DGGITQSPKYLFRKEGQNVTLSCEQNLNHDAMYWYRQDPGQGLRLIYYSQIVNDFQKGDIAEGYSVSREKKESFPLTVTSAQKNPTAFYLCASGTLAETQYFGPGTRLLVL.

This clonotype was counted ten times or more. The V call is TRBV4-2, the J call TRBJ2-5, with D possibly matching TRBD2 (5 bases). The CDR3 length is 13 residues. CDR1 and CDR2 (germline): LGHNA, YNFKEQ. Trimming took off 9 bases at V and 1 base at J, with 12 bases between the two ends. This chain's CDR3 is CASGRAGQETQYF. As DNA, the CDR3 is TGTGCCAGTGGACGGGCGGGCCAAGAGACCCAGTACTTC.

V and J are TRBV4-3 and TRBJ1-4, with 8 bases identical to TRBD1. J gave up 8 bases and V 1 base, and 6 bases lay outside the gene matches. The CDR3 sequence is 15 residues long. From germline, CDR1 is LGHNA and CDR2 YSLEER. CDR3 nucleotides: TGCGCCAGCAGCCAAGCAACAGGGGGAGTCGAAAAACTGTTTTTT. Translation: CASSQATGGVEKLFF.

V usage is TRBV7-2 and J usage is TRBJ2-5; D is undetermined. CDR1 is SGHTA and CDR2 is FQGNSA in the germline V gene. The CDR3 has 13 amino acids. Trimming removed 5 bases from V and 5 bases from J, with 12 bases in between. CDR3 protein: CASSIGTRETQYF. Here the CDR3 DNA reads TGTGCCAGCAGCATTGGAACCCGGGAGACCCAGTACTTC.

This clonotype was counted ten times or more. The chain employs TRBV7-2 and TRBJ1-6; D unresolved. The germline V and J ends were trimmed by 5 bases and 9 bases, with 14 bases remaining between them. The CDR3 is 14 amino acids. CDR1 SGHTA and CDR2 FQGNSA come from the germline V gene. CDR3 residues: CASSPRAAGSPLHF. The CDR3 DNA sequence: TGTGCCAGCAGCCCTCGGGCCGCGGGTTCACCCCTCCACTTT.

This chain uses TRBV20-1 with TRBJ2-5, with TRBD2 identical over 8 bases. J gave up 2 bases and V 0 bases, and 5 bases lay outside the gene matches. Germline-derived CDR1 and CDR2 are DFQATT and SNEGSKA (reference sequence). This CDR3 contains 15 residues. The CDR3 nucleotides read TGCAGTGCTAGAGATGCGGGGGGCCTGCAAGAGACCCAGTACTTC. Its protein product is CSARDAGGLQETQYF.

The chain employs TRBV5-5 and TRBJ2-5; D gene unclear. V was clipped by 1 base and J by 4 bases, with 8 bases between them. CDR1 is SGHKS and CDR2 is YYEKEE in the germline V gene (reference sequence). The CDR3 has 13 residues. CDR3 nucleotides: TGTGCCAGCAGCTTGAGGAACCCAGAGACCCAGTACTTC. Residues: CASSLRNPETQYF.

This clonotype was counted only a few times. The chain joins TRBV3-1 to TRBJ2-2; perhaps TRBD2 as D (7 bases). V was shortened by 1 base and J by 6 bases, with 15 bases between the two germline ends. The V gene's germline CDR1 is LGHDT and CDR2 YNNKEL (reference sequence). The CDR3 contains 16 residues. The CDR3 region has the DNA TGTGCCAGCAGCCAAGTCTCGGGGGGCCTTTCCGGGGAGCTGTTTTTT. It specifies CASSQVSGGLSGELFF.

This clonotype came up a few times. The V call is TRBV29-1, the J call TRBJ2-1; 14 nucleotides agree with TRBD2. The CDR3 consists of 16 residues. Germline-derived CDR1 and CDR2 are SQVTM and ANQGSEA. The trim removed 6 bases at V and 8 bases at J, leaving 12 bases unmatched. The CDR3 region has the DNA TGCAGCGTCTCTGCCGGGACTAGCGGGGGAGGGTATGAGCAGTTCTTC. Translated, it gives CSVSAGTSGGGYEQFF.

This clonotype was observed many times. The rearrangement joins TRBV25-1 to TRBJ2-7; possibly TRBD1 or TRBD2 for D (6 bases each). This CDR3 contains 15 residues. Germline loops: CDR1 MGHDK, CDR2 SYGVNS. With 4 bases removed from V and 2 bases from J, the gap between germline ends came to 15 bases. CDR3 DNA: TGTGCCAGCAGTGTCCGGTCGGGGGCCCCCTACGAGCAGTACTTC. Translating gives CASSVRSGAPYEQYF.

The chain joins TRBV12-5 to TRBJ1-1; D is unresolved. The CDR3 runs 18 residues. V lost 0 bases to trimming and J lost 0 bases, with 17 bases between them. The germline CDR1 and CDR2 sequences are LGHNT and FRNRAP. CDR3 sequence (DNA): TGTGCTAGTGGTTTGGTACTTGGAAAGGTTAGTATGAACACTGAAGCTTTCTTT. Residues: CASGLVLGKVSMNTEAFF.

This clonotype was observed at least ten times. The chain joins TRBV5-6 to TRBJ2-7; possibly TRBD2 for D (6 bases). CDR3 length: 15 residues. Trimming removed 0 bases from V and 3 bases from J, with 13 bases in between. Germline CDR1 is SGHDT and CDR2 is YYEEEE. The CDR3 sequence is CASSLVRAGNYEQYF. The CDR3 nucleotides read TGTGCCAGCAGCTTGGTGCGTGCGGGGAACTACGAGCAGTACTTC.

This clonotype was seen ten or more times. The chain recombines TRBV4-3 with TRBJ1-3, with D hard to call. From germline, CDR1 is LGHNA and CDR2 YSLEER. Trimming took off 0 bases at V and 2 bases at J, with 8 bases between the two ends. The CDR3 loop spans 15 amino acids. As DNA, the CDR3 is TGCGCCAGCAGCCAAGATATACAACCTGGAAACACCATATATTTT. Its protein is CASSQDIQPGNTIYF.

The sample holds many counts of this clonotype. J is TRBJ2-3 and V is TRBV28, with 7 bases aligning to TRBD2. CDR1 MDHEN and CDR2 SYDVKM come from the germline V gene. The CDR3 length is 14 residues. V trimming: 6 bases; J trimming: 1 base; junction bases outside the gene matches: 4. The CDR3 sequence is CASRLSGGTDTQYF. The CDR3 nucleotides are TGTGCCAGCAGACTGAGCGGGGGCACAGATACGCAGTATTTT.

There are many counts of this clonotype. V is TRBV12-3 or TRBV12-4 and J is TRBJ2-3; possibly TRBD2 for D (6 bases). The CDR3 length is 14 residues. V gave up 9 bases and J gave up 1 base, with 14 bases separating them. CDR3 sequence (DNA): TGTGCCAGTTCATGGAGGGCCGGCACAGATACGCAGTATTTT. Residues: CASSWRAGTDTQYF.

The chain recombines TRBV6-6 with TRBJ2-1, with D unresolved. CDR3 length: 13 residues. Germline CDR1 is MNHNY and CDR2 is SVGAGI (reference sequence). V was clipped by 0 bases and J by 9 bases, with 9 bases between them. CDR3 bases: TGTGCCAGCAGTTACTCGAAGGGCTTTGAGCAGTTCTTC. This encodes CASSYSKGFEQFF.

At least ten counts were recorded for this clonotype. The chain employs TRBV25-1 and TRBJ2-5; a possible D gene is TRBD2 (5 bases). This CDR3 comprises 13 residues. Germline CDR1 is MGHDK and CDR2 is SYGVNS. V lost 3 bases, J lost 1 base, and 6 bases lay in between. The CDR3 sequence: CASSDGLQETQYF. The CDR3, as DNA: TGTGCCAGCAGTGACGGACTCCAAGAGACCCAGTACTTC. Full variable domain (missing parts from reference TRBV25-1 and TRBJ2-5): EADIYQTPRYLVIGTGKKITLECSQTMGHDKMYWYQQDPGMELHLIHYSYGVNSTEKGDLSSESTVSRIRTEHFPLTLESARPSHTSQYLCASSDGLQETQYFGPGTRLLVL.

Only a few counts were recorded for this clonotype. CDR3 in DNA: TGCGCCAGCAGCTTGGATGGACCTCTTAGCGAGCAGTACGTC. This gives the protein CASSLDGPLSEQYV. The V and J genes are TRBV5-1 and TRBJ2-7; D is ambiguous. This CDR3 comprises 14 residues. Trimming pared 0 bases from V and 6 bases from J, leaving 13 bases between. Germline values: CDR1 SGHRS, CDR2 YFSETQ.

In its sample, this clonotype was seen a few times. The chain is built from TRBV18 and TRBJ1-1, with TRBD1 as a possible D gene (6 bases). This CDR3 has 15 amino acids. V dropped 6 bases and J dropped 8 bases, with 22 bases sitting between them. Germline assignment: CDR1 KGHSH and CDR2 LQKENI. The DNA of the CDR3 is TGTGCCAGCTCCCTAGAGCGGGCAGGGGTCAGAGAAGCTTTCTTT. This gives the protein CASSLERAGVREAFF.